What follows are 20 T cell receptor beta chains derived from one specimen sequenced in a study of T cell responses to AZD1222 COVID-19 vaccine. Assay used: immunoSEQ multiplex PCR; TCRdb lists only in-frame clones, some missing. The sample shows around 120,000 clones, about 91% of them seen only once. Sample: peripheral blood, taken on day 0 of AZD1222 vaccination. All receptors derive from an adult in good health.

The chain links TRBV5-1 to TRBJ1-6, with D possibly being TRBD1 (6 bases). The germline V gene has CDR1 SGHRS and CDR2 YFSETQ. V was cut by 4 bases and J by 8 bases, with 16 bases left in between. CDR3 length equals 15 residues. CDR3 sequence: CASSIGQLSDSPLHF. CDR3 sequence (DNA): TGCGCCAGCAGCATCGGACAGTTGTCGGATTCACCCCTCCACTTT.

The chain combines TRBV4-1 with TRBJ2-1; 11 nucleotides line up with TRBD2. Germline loops: CDR1 MGHRA, CDR2 YSYEKL. V shed 0 bases, J shed 5 bases, and the junction held 3 bases outside the gene matches. This CDR3 region has 16 residues. The CDR3 loop is CASSQEGLAENNEQFF. The CDR3, as DNA: TGCGCCAGCAGCCAAGAGGGACTAGCGGAAAACAATGAGCAGTTCTTC.

J is TRBJ1-6 and V is TRBV4-2; no reliable D call. The CDR3 is 15 amino acids. Per germline, CDR1 LGHNA and CDR2 YNFKEQ. With 1 base removed from V and 7 bases from J, the gap between germline ends came to 11 bases. CDR3 DNA: TGTGCCAGCAGCCAAGGGGCAGGCCGGAATTCACCCCTCCACTTT. It specifies CASSQGAGRNSPLHF.

The chain links TRBV3-1 (or the pseudogene TRBV3-2) to TRBJ2-3; D remains ambiguous. Looked up from germline, CDR1 is LGHDT and CDR2 is YNNKEL (reference sequence). Between the trimmed V and J ends, which lost 4 bases and 6 bases, there was a span of 14 bases. CDR3 length: 14 amino acids. CDR3 nucleotide sequence: TGTGCCAGCAGCCCCCGGAGTTTTGTGGATACGCAGTATTTT. Translating gives CASSPRSFVDTQYF.

This chain links TRBV25-1 with TRBJ2-3, with D uncertain. Trimming stripped 8 bases from V and 4 bases from J, with 7 bases between. The CDR3 runs 11 residues. The germline gives CDR1 MGHDK, CDR2 SYGVNS. CDR3 DNA: TGTGCCAGCCTTCGAGCAGATACGCAGTATTTT. Translated: CASLRADTQYF.

This chain uses TRBV9 with TRBJ1-2; D uncertain. Trimming took off 4 bases at V and 5 bases at J, with 15 bases between the two ends. This CDR3 region has 14 residues. Germline V gives CDR1 SGDLS, CDR2 YYNGEE. The CDR3 sequence: CASSPGRAGYGYTF. The DNA of the CDR3 is TGTGCCAGCAGCCCAGGACGGGCTGGGTATGGCTACACCTTC.

The chain joins TRBV5-1 to TRBJ2-7; either TRBD1 or TRBD2 may supply D (6 bases each). The V end lost 0 bases, the J end lost 4 bases, and 14 bases lay between the germline ends. The CDR3 length is 15 residues. CDR1 is SGHRS, CDR2 YFSETQ, per germline. CDR3 sequence reads: CASSLGRGGMYEQYF. The CDR3 DNA sequence: TGCGCCAGCAGCTTGGGCAGGGGAGGTATGTACGAGCAGTACTTC.

The chain uses TRBV27 and TRBJ1-1, with no clear D. The CDR3 totals 13 residues. Germline V gene sequence: CDR1 MNHEY, CDR2 SMNVEV (reference sequence). V lost 7 bases, J lost 7 bases, and 16 bases lay in between. CDR3 DNA: TGTGCCAGCATGAATTCCCAAGGCTTTGAAGCTTTCTTT. It codes for CASMNSQGFEAFF.

V usage is TRBV19 and J usage is TRBJ1-5; maybe TRBD1 (5 bases). Deletions cut 1 base from V and 5 bases from J, with 9 bases between. CDR1 is LNHDA, CDR2 SQIVND, per germline (reference sequence). CDR3 length: 14 amino acids. The CDR3: CASSIGQIYQPQHF. CDR3 nucleotides: TGTGCCAGTAGTATAGGACAGATTTATCAGCCCCAGCATTTT.

V usage is TRBV3-1 (or the pseudogene TRBV3-2) and J usage is TRBJ2-7, with 9 bases identical to TRBD2. V shed 7 bases and J 1 base; nucleotides not matched to a gene: 2. Germline CDR1 is LGHDT and CDR2 is YNNKEL (reference sequence). The CDR3 extends over 13 amino acids. The CDR3 loop is CASNLAGSYEQYF. Here the CDR3 DNA reads TGTGCCAGCAACCTAGCGGGGTCCTACGAGCAGTACTTC.

V usage is TRBV4-3 and J usage is TRBJ1-1; 7 nucleotides agree with TRBD1. The CDR3 runs 15 residues. Trimming cost V 4 bases and J 1 base; bases outside gene matches: 6. CDR1 LGHNA and CDR2 YSLEER come from the germline V gene. The CDR3 DNA follows: TGCGCCAGCAGCCTGGATTACAGGGGGAACACTGAAGCTTTCTTT. Its translation: CASSLDYRGNTEAFF.

V and J are TRBV12-3 or TRBV12-4 and TRBJ1-2; D is perhaps TRBD1 (5 bases). This CDR3 has 12 amino acids. Trimming pared 2 bases from V and 5 bases from J, leaving 6 bases between. The CDR3 DNA reads TGTGCCAGCAGTTTACGACAGTATGGCTACACCTTC. Protein product: CASSLRQYGYTF.

This sequence joins TRBV13 and TRBJ2-5; D gene unclear. Germline CDR1 is PRHDT and CDR2 is FYEKMQ (reference sequence). Trimming took 4 bases from V and 5 from J, leaving 8 bases between them. There are 12 residues in the CDR3. For the CDR3, the DNA is TGTGCCAGCAGCTCCGGGCGGGAGACCCAGTACTTC. Translation gives CASSSGRETQYF. The full variable domain, rest sourced from reference TRBV13 and TRBJ2-5, is AAGVIQSPRHLIKEKRETATLKCYPIPRHDTVYWYQQGPGQDPQFLISFYEKMQSDKGSIPDRFSAQQFSDYHSELNMSSLELGDSALYFCASSSGRETQYFGPGTRLLVL.

V usage is TRBV5-8 and J usage is TRBJ2-6; D is ambiguous. This CDR3 spans 13 amino acids. Germline V gives CDR1 SGHTS, CDR2 YDEGEE. V lost 4 bases and J lost 4, with 6 bases in between. Here the CDR3 reads CASSRNGANVLTF. The CDR3 DNA sequence: TGTGCCAGCAGCCGCAACGGGGCCAACGTCCTGACTTTC.

This clone has more than one count but fewer than ten. The rearrangement joins TRBV21-1 to TRBJ2-7; the table assigns TRBD2, which was not confirmed against the DNA. TRBV21-1 is given as a pseudogene. The CDR3 length is 12 residues. This CDR3 is CASSKITYEQYF. The CDR3 DNA follows: TGTGCCAGCAGCAAAATTACCTACGAGCAGTACTTC.

V usage is TRBV7-8 and J usage is TRBJ2-3; 12 nucleotides align to TRBD2. Trimming cost V 5 bases and J 4 bases; bases outside gene matches: 7. Germline-derived CDR1 and CDR2 are SGHVS and FQNEAQ. The CDR3 has 16 residues. The CDR3 region is CASSRWTSGIPDTQYF. DNA for the CDR3: TGTGCCAGCAGCAGATGGACTAGCGGGATTCCAGATACGCAGTATTTT.

CDR3 coding DNA: TGTGCCAGCCATGGGGGGTTTGTGGCACCCCTCCACTTT. It is translated as CASHGGFVAPLHF. The chain recombines TRBV6-5 with TRBJ1-6; tentatively, D is TRBD1 (5 bases). From germline, CDR1 is MNHEY and CDR2 SVGAGI. V was trimmed by 8 bases and J by 11 bases, leaving 16 bases between them. CDR3 length equals 13 residues.

The genes are TRBV15 and TRBJ1-4; D is undetermined. Per germline, CDR1 LNHNV and CDR2 YYDKDF (reference sequence). The CDR3 consists of 15 residues. V gave up 0 bases and J gave up 4 bases, with 9 bases separating them. The CDR3 nucleotides read TGTGCCACCAGCAGAGAGGGCGAGGGTAATGAAAAACTGTTTTTT. Amino acid sequence: CATSREGEGNEKLFF.

This clone was recorded only once. The rearrangement joins TRBV27 to TRBJ2-1; 7 bases align to TRBD2. The CDR3 runs to 14 residues. The V and J ends lost 3 bases and 8 bases, in that order; junction bases with no gene match: 7. The germline V gene has CDR1 MNHEY and CDR2 SMNVEV (reference sequence). The DNA of the CDR3 is TGTGCCAGCAGTTTCGGCGGGAGAGTGTATGAGCAGTTCTTC. It codes for CASSFGGRVYEQFF.

The chain is built from TRBV30 and TRBJ2-3; TRBD1 or TRBD2 may be the D gene (6 bases each). The CDR3 is 13 amino acids. Trimming removed 0 bases at V and 6 bases at J, with 10 bases between. Germline V gene sequence: CDR1 GTSNPN, CDR2 SVGIG (reference sequence). The CDR3 here is CAWSVGGSDTQYF. The CDR3 region has the DNA TGTGCCTGGAGTGTAGGGGGGTCGGATACGCAGTATTTT. The variable domain in full, completed from reference TRBV30 and TRBJ2-3, reads SQTIHQWPATLVQPVGSPLSLECTVEGTSNPNLYWYRQAAGRGLQLLFYSVGIGQISSEVPQNLSASRPQDRQFILSSKKLLLSDSGFYLCAWSVGGSDTQYFGPGTRLTVL.